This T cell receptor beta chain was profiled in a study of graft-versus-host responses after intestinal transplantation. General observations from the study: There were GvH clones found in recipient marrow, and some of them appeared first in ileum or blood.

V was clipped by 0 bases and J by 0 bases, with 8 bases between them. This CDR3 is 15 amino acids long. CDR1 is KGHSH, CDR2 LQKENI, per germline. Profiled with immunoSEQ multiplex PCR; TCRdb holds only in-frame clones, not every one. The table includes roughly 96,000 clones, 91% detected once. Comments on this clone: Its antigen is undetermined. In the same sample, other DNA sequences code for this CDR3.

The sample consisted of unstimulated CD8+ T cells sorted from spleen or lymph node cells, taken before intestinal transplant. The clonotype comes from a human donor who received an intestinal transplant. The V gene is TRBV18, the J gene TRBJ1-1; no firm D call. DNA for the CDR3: TGTGCCAGCTCACCACCCAACAGAGTGAACACTGAAGCTTTCTTT. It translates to CASSPPNRVNTEAFF.